This T cell receptor beta chain was captured in a study of radiotherapy plus CTLA-4 blockade in lung cancer. TCRdb's copy holds only in-frame clones and misses some; the assay was immunoSEQ multiplex PCR. This sample has 80,000 or so clones, with less than 85% found just once. CDR1 is SGHVS and CDR2 is FQNEAQ in the germline V gene. The V end was cut by 4 bases, the J end by 5 bases, with 20 bases between. CDR3 length: 16 residues. The chain links TRBV7-8 to TRBJ1-1; the D gene is possibly TRBD1 (5 bases). The TCR was taken from a human donor with non-small cell lung cancer who had stable disease on radiotherapy plus ipilimumab. The source material was peripheral blood, sampled from a patient treated with radiotherapy plus ipilimumab. CDR3 residues: CASSSQGSMGGTEAFF. CDR3 in DNA: TGTGCCAGCAGCTCCCAAGGGTCAATGGGGGGGACTGAAGCTTTCTTT. The full variable domain, completed using reference TRBV7-8 and TRBJ1-1, is GAGVSQSPRYKVAKRGQDVALRCDPISGHVSLFWYQQALGQGPEFLTYFQNEAQLDKSGLPSDRFFAERPEGSVSTLKIQRTQQEDSAVYLCASSSQGSMGGTEAFFGQGTRLTVV.